The present T cell receptor (beta chain) was sequenced within a study of beta chain features in type 1 diabetes. Reverse transcribing all isolated RNA meant expressed TCRB transcripts were sequenced. Libraries were prepared by immunoSEQ multiplex PCR; TCRdb keeps only in-frame clonotypes and omits some of them. The sample has hundreds of thousands of clones, roughly a sixth seen once. Regarding the study as a whole: Across patients, naive, central memory and Treg TCRB repertoires exhibited apparently greater similarity than was observed across healthy donors. Type 1 diabetes patients showed fewer insertions and more deletions at VDJ junctions. In all four CD4+ subsets, TCRB CDR3 length was significantly, moderately reduced in type 1 diabetes.

Sampling consisted of one heparinised blood draw per donor, averaging about 116 mL. This clone turned up a few times. Its antigen is unidentified. Sequencing used naive CD4+ T cells from blood. The receptor was isolated from a young woman in good health.

The CDR3 bases are TGCAGCGTTGCGGGGACCCACGAGCAGTACTTC. This gives the protein CSVAGTHEQYF. The chain combines TRBV29-1 with TRBJ2-7; D is tentatively TRBD1 or TRBD2 (5 bases each). This CDR3 comprises 11 residues. Germline V gene sequence: CDR1 SQVTM, CDR2 ANQGSEA. Trimming cost V 4 bases and J 5 bases, with 9 bases left between them.